This T cell receptor beta chain came from a study of blood T cells in healthy people across ages. Study results and caveats: PBMCs went unsorted, and a conclusive naive versus antigen-experienced comparison was therefore prevented.

On this clonotype itself: Its antigen is not known.

A sample-barcoded 5' primer and a J-beta primer mix were used in a second PCR of about 7 to 12 cycles. No fewer than 3 million CDR3-containing paired-end reads came from each sample. TCRdb reprocessed the 5' RACE reads via MiXCR and lists one record per CDR3 protein. This table holds hundreds of thousands of distinct CDR3 sequences, about 32% found once. The donors, healthy Caucasians from Russia, were aged roughly 6 to 100. A minimum of 6 micrograms of total RNA was extracted per sample. V was pared by 3 bases and J by 2 bases, with 11 bases between. Germline V gene lookup returns CDR1 LGHNA and CDR2 YNFKEQ. The CDR3 extends over 14 amino acids.

The sample consisted of blood. The origin of this receptor is a woman over 75 in good health. The V and J genes are TRBV4-2 and TRBJ2-7; weak D call: TRBD1 (6 bases). The CDR3 sequence: CASSQIDRPYEQYF. In DNA, the CDR3 is TGTGCCAGCAGCCAGATCGACAGGCCCTACGAGCAGTACTTC.